These T cell receptor beta chains were read from a single sample in a study of patients and donors after allogeneic stem cell transplantation. TCRdb re-analysed the RT-PCR reads in MiXCR, keeping a single row per CDR3 protein. This table holds about 410,000 distinct CDR3 sequences, 16% found once. Sequencing was performed on blood, either unsorted or a sorted T cell fraction (not recorded which). These receptors came from a human donor who was either an allogeneic HSCT recipient or a stem cell or donor lymphocyte infusion donor (not recorded which). It is not recorded whose cells these are; they may come from a transplant donor. CDR3s include the opening cysteine and the closing phenylalanine or tryptophan. Each record gives: J gene, D gene, V gene, clone size, CDR3 DNA, CDR3 protein. D genes are given only for firm matches. Not all rows give a size; the values are once, few, many and, for expanded clones, a class.

J gene: TRBJ2-2
D gene: -
V gene: TRBV5-1
clone size: -
CDR3 DNA: TGCGCCAGCAGCTACGGGACTACCGGGGAGCTGTTTTTT
CDR3 protein: CASSYGTTGELFF

J gene: TRBJ1-5
D gene: -
V gene: TRBV12-3/TRBV12-4
clone size: many
CDR3 DNA: TGTGCCAGCAGTTTAGTGGGGTCCCCTCAGCCCCAGCATTTT
CDR3 protein: CASSLVGSPQPQHF

J gene: TRBJ2-5
D gene: TRBD2
V gene: TRBV6-1
clone size: few
CDR3 DNA: TGTGCCAGCAGCGGGGGGGCCTTTAAGACCCAGTACTTC
CDR3 protein: CASSGGAFKTQYF

J gene: TRBJ1-5
D gene: TRBD1
V gene: TRBV12-3/TRBV12-4
clone size: few
CDR3 DNA: TGTGCCAGCAGTCGACGGACAGGGGGAAGCAATCAGCCCCAGCATTTT
CDR3 protein: CASSRRTGGSNQPQHF

J gene: TRBJ2-3
D gene: TRBD2
V gene: TRBV7-9
clone size: few
CDR3 DNA: TGTGCCAGCAGCTCAGGACTAGCGGCTAGCACAGATACGCAGTATTTT
CDR3 protein: CASSSGLAASTDTQYF

J gene: TRBJ2-2
D gene: -
V gene: TRBV18
clone size: few
CDR3 DNA: TGTGCCAGCTCAACAGGCAGGGCGAACACCGGGGAGCTGTTTTTT
CDR3 protein: CASSTGRANTGELFF

J gene: TRBJ2-5
D gene: TRBD1
V gene: TRBV7-6
clone size: -
CDR3 DNA: TGTGCCAGCAGCTTAGGGACAGGACAAGAGACCCAGTACTTC
CDR3 protein: CASSLGTGQETQYF

J gene: TRBJ1-5
D gene: -
V gene: TRBV6-1
clone size: -
CDR3 DNA: TGTGCCAGCATCCCCGGGACGGTGGGCAATCAGCCCCAGCATTTT
CDR3 protein: CASIPGTVGNQPQHF

J gene: TRBJ2-3
D gene: TRBD1
V gene: TRBV12-3/TRBV12-4
clone size: many
CDR3 DNA: TGTGCCAGCGGGTGGACAGGGGGAGGAACAGATACGCAGTATTTT
CDR3 protein: CASGWTGGGTDTQYF

J gene: TRBJ2-1
D gene: -
V gene: TRBV7-7
clone size: few
CDR3 DNA: TGTGCTAGCAGCTTATTGGCGGGGGCGTTAGATGAGCAGTTCTTC
CDR3 protein: CASSLLAGALDEQFF

J gene: TRBJ2-3
D gene: TRBD2
V gene: TRBV20-1
clone size: few
CDR3 DNA: TGCAGTGCTCCTCTAGCGGGGCACACAGATACGCAGTATTTT
CDR3 protein: CSAPLAGHTDTQYF

J gene: TRBJ2-5
D gene: -
V gene: TRBV4-1
clone size: many
CDR3 DNA: TGCGCCAGCAGCCTCGGGGCATTGAGGGAGACCCAGTACTTC
CDR3 protein: CASSLGALRETQYF

J gene: TRBJ2-2
D gene: -
V gene: TRBV5-1
clone size: -
CDR3 DNA: TGCGCCAGCAGCTCTAGGGCCCCGAACACCGGGGAGCTGTTTTTT
CDR3 protein: CASSSRAPNTGELFF

J gene: TRBJ1-1
D gene: -
V gene: TRBV12-3/TRBV12-4
clone size: many
CDR3 DNA: TGTGCCAGCAGTCACCCGGACAGAATATACACTGAAGCTTTCTTT
CDR3 protein: CASSHPDRIYTEAFF

J gene: TRBJ1-2
D gene: -
V gene: TRBV5-8
clone size: -
CDR3 DNA: TGTGCCAGCAGCTTGGCCGCGGCTAAGGGAACCTATGGCTACACCTTC
CDR3 protein: CASSLAAAKGTYGYTF

J gene: TRBJ2-3
D gene: -
V gene: TRBV7-2
clone size: -
CDR3 DNA: TGTGCCAGCAGCTTAGGCAGGGAGACAGATACGCAGTATTTT
CDR3 protein: CASSLGRETDTQYF

J gene: TRBJ1-1
D gene: TRBD1
V gene: TRBV4-3
clone size: -
CDR3 DNA: TGCGCCAGCAGCCAAGCAGGGACAGGGTCTGGCACTGAAGCTTTCTTT
CDR3 protein: CASSQAGTGSGTEAFF

J gene: TRBJ2-7
D gene: -
V gene: TRBV28
clone size: -
CDR3 DNA: TGTGCCAGCAGTCCCCAGGGGCTTGGGGGGTACGAGCAGTACTTC
CDR3 protein: CASSPQGLGGYEQYF

J gene: TRBJ2-6
D gene: -
V gene: TRBV20-1
clone size: -
CDR3 DNA: TGCAGTGCTAGAGATCCCCGGAACCCGGGGGTTGGGGCCAACGTCCTGACTTTC
CDR3 protein: CSARDPRNPGVGANVLTF

J gene: TRBJ2-7
D gene: -
V gene: TRBV25-1
clone size: -
CDR3 DNA: TGTGCCAGCAGTGAAGGCCTTAGAGGGCAGTACTTC
CDR3 protein: CASSEGLRGQYF

J gene: TRBJ2-7
D gene: -
V gene: TRBV20-1
clone size: few
CDR3 DNA: TGCAGTGCTAGCTCCGGAGACAGACCCAGGGCCTACGAGCAGTACTTC
CDR3 protein: CSASSGDRPRAYEQYF

J gene: TRBJ1-1
D gene: -
V gene: TRBV6-1
clone size: -
CDR3 DNA: TGTGCCAGCAGACCCGAGGGGACCCGACGTGACACTGAAGCTTTCTTT
CDR3 protein: CASRPEGTRRDTEAFF

J gene: TRBJ1-5
D gene: -
V gene: TRBV18
clone size: few
CDR3 DNA: TGTGCCAGCTCCTTCGGCTGGTCAGGGGATCAGCCCCAGCATTTT
CDR3 protein: CASSFGWSGDQPQHF

J gene: TRBJ1-6
D gene: -
V gene: TRBV27
clone size: few
CDR3 DNA: TGTGCCAGCAGTTTATCGAGTAATTCACCCCTCCACTTT
CDR3 protein: CASSLSSNSPLHF

J gene: TRBJ2-7
D gene: -
V gene: TRBV6-1
clone size: -
CDR3 DNA: TGTGCCAGCAGCCACTATCCCCCGAAAGGGGTCGGAACCTACGAGCAGTACTTC
CDR3 protein: CASSHYPPKGVGTYEQYF

J gene: TRBJ2-2
D gene: -
V gene: TRBV5-1
clone size: few
CDR3 DNA: TGCGCCAGCAGCTCCCGGGGAGGCGGGGACACCGGGGAGCTGTTTTTT
CDR3 protein: CASSSRGGGDTGELFF